This T cell receptor beta chain is from a study of cytomegalovirus exposure and HLA in healthy donors. Regarding the study as a whole: Looking again later, the authors saw that most CMV-associated TCR beta chains seemed HLA-restricted.

This clone was observed once. Antigen: not known. The PCR employed 60 Vbeta primers together with 13 Jbeta primers. Assay used: immunoSEQ multiplex PCR; TCRdb lists only in-frame clones, some missing. Here the sample spans 150,000 or so clones, around 80% being singletons. Source material: PBMCs. The TCR comes from a man aged 40-55 years in good health and CMV-seronegative.

The CDR3 DNA follows: TGCGCCAGCAGTGAGGCGGCAGGGCTGGATTCACCCCTCCACTTT. It is translated as CASSEAAGLDSPLHF. This chain links TRBV10-1 with TRBJ1-6; a weak D match, TRBD1 (5 bases). The CDR3 totals 15 residues. The V end was cut by 2 bases, the J end by 8 bases, with 13 bases between. Germline values: CDR1 WNHNN, CDR2 SYGVQD (reference sequence).